The 23 T cell receptor beta chains given below trace back to one sample, sequenced in a study of T cells expressing NK-cell markers. TCRdb reprocessed the 5' RACE reads and keeps a single row for each CDR3 protein, giving no DNA. The specimen's table records under 500,000 distinct CDR3 sequences. Sequencing was carried out using blood T cells: a sorted CD56 or NKG2C T cell subset, CD4+ or CD8+ T cells, or bulk PBMC T cells (not recorded which). These receptors all come from a woman between 18 and 70 years old in good health.

The chain uses TRBV27 and TRBJ2-1; lacking DNA, the TRBD2 call made by TCRdb goes unchecked. CDR1 and CDR2 (germline): MNHEY, SMNVEV (reference sequence). CDR3 length: 14 amino acids. The CDR3 reads CASSEPGLYNEQFF.

The chain is built from TRBV14 and TRBJ1-4. The germline gives CDR1 SGHDN, CDR2 FVKESK. The CDR3 extends over 13 amino acids. This CDR3 reads CASSQYQNEKLFF.

V usage is TRBV6-2 or TRBV6-3 and J usage is TRBJ2-4; TCRdb reports TRBD1, a call that lacks DNA to check it against. CDR3 length: 16 residues. The germline V gene encodes CDR1 MNHEY and CDR2 SVGEGT. This CDR3 is CASSFELWRGKNIQYF.

V gene TRBV6-6 combines with J gene TRBJ2-7. Per germline, CDR1 MNHNY and CDR2 SVGAGI (reference sequence). The CDR3 sequence is 12 residues long. This chain's CDR3 is CASSITPAEQYF.

This chain joins TRBV20-1 and TRBJ2-1; with no DNA, the TCRdb D assignment of TRBD2 cannot be verified. Germline V gives CDR1 DFQATT, CDR2 SNEGSKA (reference sequence). This CDR3 contains 15 residues. CDR3 protein: CSVVTAGSYYNEQFF.

This sequence joins TRBV10-3 and TRBJ1-4; TCRdb lists TRBD1, though no DNA is available to test this call. Germline V lookup: CDR1 ENHRY, CDR2 SYGVKD. CDR3 length: 18 residues. The CDR3 is CAISEWKRDRATNEKLFF.

V gene TRBV14 combines with J gene TRBJ2-1; TCRdb indicates TRBD2, and absent DNA this call remains unverified. From germline, CDR1 is SGHDN and CDR2 FVKESK. CDR3 length: 14 amino acids. The CDR3 is CASSQGSGLREQFF.

The rearrangement links TRBV15 to TRBJ2-4; TCRdb's assignment of TRBD1 cannot be checked, as there is no DNA. Germline loops: CDR1 LNHNV, CDR2 YYDKDF (reference sequence). The CDR3 length is 15 residues. CDR3 sequence reads: CATSSRQGVINIQYF. Filled out from reference TRBV15 and TRBJ2-4, the complete variable domain reads DAMVIQNPRYQVTQFGKPVTLSCSQTLNHNVMYWYQQKSSQAPKLLFHYYDKDFNNEADTPDNFQSRRPNTSFCFLDIRSPGLGDTAMYLCATSSRQGVINIQYFGAGTRLSVL.

The chain couples TRBV4-3 to TRBJ1-5; the D call from TCRdb, TRBD1, cannot be confirmed without DNA. Germline V CDR1 and CDR2: LGHNA, YSLEER. The CDR3 runs to 15 residues. Here the CDR3 reads CASSQGTGVNQPQHF.

The J gene is TRBJ1-1, the V gene TRBV5-8. From germline, CDR1 is SGHTS and CDR2 YDEGEE. The CDR3 sequence is 15 residues long. The chain's CDR3 is CASSIEVGRNTEAFF.

The chain recombines TRBV6-2 or TRBV6-3 with TRBJ1-1. The CDR3 consists of 16 residues. Germline V CDR1 and CDR2: MNHEY, SVGEGT. CDR3 protein: CASSYSMRGELSEAFF.

The chain combines TRBV3-1 with TRBJ2-5; the TRBD2 assignment by TCRdb is unverifiable without DNA. The CDR3 runs to 17 residues. Germline CDR1 is LGHDT and CDR2 is YNNKEL (reference sequence). The CDR3 reads CASTPWLAGGYQETQYF.

The chain carries TRBV5-1 and TRBJ2-2. The CDR3 consists of 14 residues. In germline, CDR1 is SGHRS, CDR2 YFSETQ. CDR3 amino acids: CASSLVGEAGELFF.

The rearrangement uses TRBV4-3 and TRBJ2-7; without DNA, the TCRdb call of TRBD1 cannot be checked. The germline CDR1 and CDR2 sequences are LGHNA and YSLEER. This CDR3 region has 15 residues. The chain's CDR3 is CASSQDPRGSYEQYF.

This chain links TRBV7-2 with TRBJ2-3; without DNA, the TCRdb call of TRBD1 cannot be checked. The CDR3 runs 14 residues. From germline, CDR1 is SGHTA and CDR2 FQGNSA. The CDR3: CASSFAGGVDTQYF.

The V gene is TRBV7-9, the J gene TRBJ1-4; absent DNA, TCRdb's TRBD1 call cannot be checked. Germline CDR1 reads SEHNR; CDR2 reads FQNEAQ (reference sequence). This CDR3 has 16 residues. The CDR3 reads CASSSIYRDRGEKLFF.

The chain uses TRBV12-3 or TRBV12-4 and TRBJ2-7; with no DNA, the TCRdb D assignment of TRBD1 cannot be verified. This CDR3 has 16 residues. This CDR3 is CASSSAPGTANYEQYF.

The V gene is TRBV9, the J gene TRBJ2-7; the TCRdb D gene call, TRBD1, has no DNA to confirm it. The CDR3 spans 15 residues. In germline, CDR1 is SGDLS, CDR2 YYNGEE. The chain's CDR3 is CASSVSGTGGNEQYF.

The chain recombines TRBV19 with TRBJ2-3; TCRdb selects TRBD1, and the lack of DNA leaves this call unchecked. CDR3 length: 12 amino acids. Looked up from germline, CDR1 is LNHDA and CDR2 is SQIVND (reference sequence). CDR3 amino acids: CASQDNTDTQYF.

This sequence joins TRBV6-5 and TRBJ1-1; without DNA, the TCRdb call of TRBD1 cannot be checked. Per the germline V gene, CDR1 is MNHEY and CDR2 is SVGAGI. The CDR3 contains 12 residues. The CDR3: CASSQGSVEAFF.

The V gene is TRBV11-2, the J gene TRBJ2-3; TCRdb calls TRBD1, which cannot be checked without DNA. CDR1 is SGHAT and CDR2 is FQNNGV in the germline V gene. This CDR3 spans 18 amino acids. The CDR3 sequence is CASSLGAGRTPLADTQYF.

V usage is TRBV12-3 or TRBV12-4 and J usage is TRBJ2-4; the D call from TCRdb, TRBD1, cannot be confirmed without DNA. CDR3 length: 17 residues. Here the CDR3 reads CASRPGRSNLAKNIQYF.

The chain has TRBV4-3 and TRBJ2-1; TCRdb picks TRBD2, but there is no DNA to check that call. The CDR3 sequence is 17 residues long. CDR1 is LGHNA, CDR2 YSLEER, per germline. The CDR3 loop reads CASSQEPTGTTLNEQFF.